This T cell receptor beta chain appears in the sequencing data of a study of human T cells and chemical hapten exposure. Study-wide results and limits: A positive correlation with patch test score was shown by PT1 expanded TCR counts.

In regard to this clonotype: What it binds is not known.

For the library, individual cDNA molecules each received unique molecular identifiers. From the RACE reads, TCRdb called clonotypes with MiXCR, one entry per CDR3 protein. The table lists roughly 98,000 distinct CDR3 sequences, around 12% of them singletons. Time point reported: patch test 1, 2 weeks after DPC sensitization. Stated treatment: therapeutic diphenylcyclopropenone sensitization with weekly scalp DPC. The V end was cut by 1 base, the J end by 9 bases, with 19 bases between. Germline assignment: CDR1 LGHNA and CDR2 YNFKEQ. The CDR3 is 16 amino acids. This chain links TRBV4-2 with TRBJ2-1; a weak D match, TRBD2 (5 bases). Sequencing was performed on whole blood, taken in connection with sensitization to the hapten diphenylcyclopropenone (DPC). The sequence was collected from a woman aged 40 to 50 with alopecia areata. Some clones in this sample may be carry-over from other donors' samples. CDR3 nucleotide sequence: TGTGCCAGCAGCCAAGGAGGGAGCGACTATCCGGGTGAGCAGTTCTTC. It is translated as CASSQGGSDYPGEQFF.